This entry describes one TCR beta chain. The target antigen is unknown. In this CDR3 the conserved last residue, phenylalanine or tryptophan, is missing, so a read error is likely. No DNA is shown, since the ends of the CDR3 on it are uncertain; the CDR3 is the one TCRdb lists. The sample belongs to a study of T cells after yellow fever vaccination. Study-level findings and limits: When the response was secondary, it was weaker but reached its peak faster, day 5 versus 15. At 95% to 98% for CD4 and about 88% for CD8, most primary-vaccination clones showed up again after the booster.

Looked up from germline, CDR1 is KGHDR and CDR2 is SFDVKD. The CDR3 comprises 10 residues, both ends counted. TCRdb redid the calling of the 5' RACE reads with MiXCR, one entry per CDR3 protein. Of about 320,000 distinct CDR3 sequences listed, approximately 4% are singletons. Source: PBMCs, taken 15 days after the yellow fever booster vaccination. This sequence originates from a young man who received the YFV17D yellow fever vaccine. The chain is built from TRBV24-1 and TRBJ2-3; TRBD2, the D gene given by the table, was not confirmed from the DNA. The CDR3: CATSDLSRSE.